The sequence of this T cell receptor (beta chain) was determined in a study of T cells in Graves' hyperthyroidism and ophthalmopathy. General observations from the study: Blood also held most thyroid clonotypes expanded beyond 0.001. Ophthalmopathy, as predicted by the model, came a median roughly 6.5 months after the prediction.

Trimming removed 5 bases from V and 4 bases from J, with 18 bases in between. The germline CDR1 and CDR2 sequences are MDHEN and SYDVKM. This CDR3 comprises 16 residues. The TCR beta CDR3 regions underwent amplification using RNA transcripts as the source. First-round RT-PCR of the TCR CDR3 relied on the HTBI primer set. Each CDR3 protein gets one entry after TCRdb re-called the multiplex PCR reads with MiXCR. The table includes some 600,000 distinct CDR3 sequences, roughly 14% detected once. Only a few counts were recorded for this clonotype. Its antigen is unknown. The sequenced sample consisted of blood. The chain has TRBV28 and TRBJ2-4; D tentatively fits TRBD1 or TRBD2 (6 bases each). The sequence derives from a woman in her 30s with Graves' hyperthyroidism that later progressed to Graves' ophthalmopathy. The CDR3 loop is CASSKGGDTVKNIQYF. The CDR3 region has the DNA TGTGCCAGCAGTAAAGGAGGGGACACGGTGAAAAACATTCAGTACTTC.